These 7 T cell receptor beta chains share one sample of origin, sequenced in a study of blood T cell repertoires in COVID-19. TCRdb's table, derived via immunoSEQ multiplex PCR, lists solely in-frame clones and lacks some. The sample holds over 200,000 clones, roughly 88% seen once. Sample: peripheral blood. Receptors were obtained from a man younger than 35 with active or convalescent COVID-19.

V and J are TRBV5-1 and TRBJ1-2; D is uncertain. Trimming removed 3 bases from V and 2 bases from J, with 11 bases in between. CDR3 size: 14 residues. Germline-derived CDR1 and CDR2 are SGHRS and YFSETQ. The CDR3 DNA sequence: TGCGCCAGCAGCTCCGGACTGACGAACTATGGCTACACCTTC. It codes for CASSSGLTNYGYTF. Combining the CDR3 with reference TRBV5-1 and TRBJ1-2 gives the whole variable domain KAGVTQTPRYLIKTRGQQVTLSCSPISGHRSVSWYQQTPGQGLQFLFEYFSETQRNKGNFPGRFSGRQFSNSRSEMNVSTLELGDSALYLCASSSGLTNYGYTFGSGTRLTVV.

The rearrangement uses TRBV11-2 and TRBJ2-6; TRBD1 matches at 7 bases. Germline lookup yields CDR1 SGHAT and CDR2 FQNNGV. Unmatched junction bases numbered 2, after V lost 5 bases and J lost 4 bases. The CDR3 length is 14 residues. CDR3 sequence (DNA): TGTGCCAGCAGCACAGGGGTCGGGGCCAACGTCCTGACTTTC. The encoded protein is CASSTGVGANVLTF.

The V call is TRBV2, the J call TRBJ2-1, with 14 bases identical to TRBD2. The junction had 3 bases not matched to a gene; V was cut back by 4 bases and J by 4 bases. Germline V lookup: CDR1 SNHLY, CDR2 FYNNEI. The CDR3 is 16 amino acids. The CDR3 coding sequence is TGTGCCAGCAGTGGACTAGCGGGAGGGGCATACAATGAGCAGTTCTTC. Translating it yields CASSGLAGGAYNEQFF. Variable domain in full (rest from reference TRBV2 and TRBJ2-1): EPEVTQTPSHQVTQMGQEVILRCVPISNHLYFYWYRQILGQKVEFLVSFYNNEISEKSEIFDDQFSVERPDGSNFTLKIRSTKLEDSAMYFCASSGLAGGAYNEQFFGPGTRLTVL.

The chain has TRBV19 and TRBJ1-1, with a possible D match to TRBD1 (6 bases). There are 13 residues in the CDR3. Germline V gene lookup returns CDR1 LNHDA and CDR2 SQIVND (reference sequence). Trimming stripped 6 bases from V and 2 bases from J, with 10 bases between. CDR3 DNA: TGTGCCAGTAGGACACAGGGAAACACTGAAGCTTTCTTT. It is translated as CASRTQGNTEAFF.

The V call is TRBV6-5, the J call TRBJ2-1; TRBD2 might be the D (5 bases). This CDR3 is built from 13 residues. V was clipped by 2 bases and J by 6 bases, with 8 bases between them. Germline CDR1 and CDR2: MNHEY and SVGAGI. Written as DNA, the CDR3 is TGTGCCAGCAGTTACAAGCGGCGCAATGAGCAGTTCTTC. It translates to CASSYKRRNEQFF.

The J gene is TRBJ2-2, the V gene TRBV7-3; possible D gene TRBD1, 7 bases. The CDR3 runs 16 residues. From germline, CDR1 is SGHTA and CDR2 FQGTGA. V was clipped by 0 bases and J by 6 bases, with 14 bases between them. CDR3 region: CASSLTRGGGAGELFF. CDR3 in DNA: TGTGCCAGCAGCTTAACGAGAGGAGGGGGCGCCGGGGAGCTGTTTTTT.

CDR3 sequence (DNA): TGTGCCAGCAGAGCCCAGGGGGCCTCCTACAATGAGCAGTTCTTC. Its translation is CASRAQGASYNEQFF. The J gene is TRBJ2-1, the V gene TRBV5-6; 8 bases are a match to TRBD1. V was clipped by 5 bases and J by 0 bases; unmatched bases: 4. The CDR3 sequence is 15 residues long. The V gene's germline CDR1 is SGHDT and CDR2 YYEEEE.